A single sample gave rise to the 7 T cell receptor beta chains below, sequenced in a study of spatial heterogeneity in lung cancer. TCRdb processed the 5' RACE reads anew with MiXCR; each CDR3 protein has one entry. The table includes over 85,000 distinct CDR3 sequences, 15% to 20% detected once. Time point described: blood at routine non-recurrence follow-up after resection. This sample comprised PBMCs, obtained at follow-up. These TCRs come from a male donor with early-stage non-small cell lung cancer.

The V and J genes are TRBV11-2 and TRBJ2-7; the match to TRBD2 covers 10 bases. Germline V gene lookup returns CDR1 SGHAT and CDR2 FQNNGV. The length of the CDR3 is 15 residues. Trimming cost V 5 bases and J 1 base; bases outside gene matches: 5. This CDR3 is CASSATSGASYEQYV. The CDR3 nucleotides are TGTGCCAGCAGCGCAACTAGCGGGGCATCCTACGAGCAGTACGTC.

The sample holds a few counts of this clonotype. The chain links TRBV18 to TRBJ1-1; D is uncertain. The CDR3 loop spans 15 amino acids. Germline V gene data show CDR1 as KGHSH and CDR2 as LQKENI. Trimming pared 3 bases from V and 2 bases from J, leaving 13 bases between. CDR3 nucleotides: TGTGCCAGCTCACCCCTGGGGAACCCAAACACTGAAGCTTTCTTT. As protein: CASSPLGNPNTEAFF.

Judged by abundance, this clonotype is medium-sized. The chain combines TRBV6-2 or TRBV6-3 with TRBJ1-2; TRBD1 is a possible D gene (5 bases). V lost 7 bases and J lost 5, with 14 bases in between. Germline-derived CDR1 and CDR2 are MNHEY and SVGEGT. The CDR3 consists of 13 residues. DNA for the CDR3: TGTGCCAGCACCCCTAACAGGAGTTATGGCTACACCTTC. It translates to CASTPNRSYGYTF.

V and J are TRBV7-2 and TRBJ2-5, with unresolved D. Germline V lookup: CDR1 SGHTA, CDR2 FQGNSA. The V end lost 3 bases, the J end lost 7 bases, and 15 bases lay between the germline ends. This CDR3 spans 14 amino acids. Here the CDR3 reads CASSFSPGPGTQYF. In nucleotides, the CDR3 is TGTGCCAGCAGCTTCTCTCCCGGCCCGGGGACCCAGTACTTC.

V is TRBV19 and J is TRBJ2-1, with 10 bases identical to TRBD2. In germline, CDR1 is LNHDA, CDR2 SQIVND (reference sequence). The CDR3 is made up of 16 amino acids. The V and J ends lost 4 bases and 4 bases, in that order; junction bases with no gene match: 7. CDR3 in DNA: TGTGCCAGTAGTACCTCTAGCGGGAGTGGGTACAATGAGCAGTTCTTC. It codes for CASSTSSGSGYNEQFF.

This clonotype appeared many times. The chain couples TRBV6-5 to TRBJ1-2; no clear D. Germline V gene lookup returns CDR1 MNHEY and CDR2 SVGAGI. V shed 6 bases and J shed 7 bases, with 18 bases lying between them. The CDR3 loop spans 14 amino acids. The CDR3: CASSSTRLRVGYTF. CDR3 in DNA: TGTGCCAGCAGCTCCACCCGACTGCGGGTTGGCTACACCTTC.

This chain links TRBV27 with TRBJ2-5; D is ambiguous. Germline V CDR1 and CDR2: MNHEY, SMNVEV (reference sequence). The CDR3 length is 15 residues. Trimming took 2 bases from V and 4 from J, leaving 14 bases between them. CDR3 DNA sequence: TGTGCCAGCAGTTTAGTTGCTACAGTCCGAGAGACCCAGTACTTC. It translates to CASSLVATVRETQYF.